These T cell receptor beta chains were read from a single sample in a study of blood T cell repertoires in COVID-19. Assay: immunoSEQ multiplex PCR; the TCRdb copy retains only in-frame clones and omits some. The top ten hold about a tenth of the sample, which has about 210,000 clones, roughly 90% seen once. Sequencing input: PBMCs or T cells enriched from blood (not recorded which). The receptors come from a man between 18 and 29 years old with acute COVID-19. CDR3s include the opening cysteine and the closing phenylalanine or tryptophan. Each record gives: clone size, J gene, D gene, V gene, CDR3 protein, CDR3 DNA. D genes are given only for firm matches. Rows may omit the clone size; those that give it use once, few, many or a size class.

>once|TRBJ2-1|TRBD2|TRBV7-3
CASSPGGSYNEQFF
TGTGCCAGCAGCCCCGGGGGGTCCTACAATGAGCAGTTCTTC
>NA|TRBJ1-1|TRBD1|TRBV6-5
CASRRDRANTEAFF
TGTGCCAGCAGGAGAGACAGGGCGAACACTGAAGCTTTCTTT
>NA|TRBJ1-2|NA|TRBV19
CASSAPQLKEDGYTF
TGTGCCAGTAGTGCCCCCCAGCTTAAAGAGGATGGCTACACCTTC
>NA|TRBJ1-4|NA|TRBV6-5
CASSSTAFATNEKLFF
TGTGCCAGCAGTTCGACAGCTTTTGCAACTAATGAAAAACTGTTTTTT
>NA|TRBJ2-1|TRBD1|TRBV18
CASSQGASSYNEQFF
TGTGCCAGCTCACAGGGGGCCAGCTCCTACAATGAGCAGTTCTTC
>once|TRBJ1-2|TRBD1|TRBV11-2
CASSSGTAANYGYTF
TGTGCCAGCAGCTCCGGGACAGCTGCTAACTATGGCTACACCTTC
>NA|TRBJ2-7|NA|TRBV7-9
CASSLGYYEQYF
TGTGCCAGCAGTTTAGGTTACTACGAGCAGTACTTC
>NA|TRBJ1-2|TRBD1|TRBV11-2
CASSLGRGRKEDYGYTF
TGTGCCAGCAGCTTAGGGAGGGGGCGCAAGGAGGACTATGGCTACACCTTC
>once|TRBJ2-3|NA|TRBV7-2
CASSETADTQYF
TGTGCCAGCAGCGAGACAGCAGATACGCAGTATTTT
>NA|TRBJ1-1|TRBD1|TRBV18
CASSPPGQGHTEAFF
TGTGCCAGCTCACCACCGGGACAGGGTCACACTGAAGCTTTCTTT
>NA|TRBJ1-2|TRBD1|TRBV4-3
CASSQSGTGGWGYTF
TGCGCCAGCAGCCAATCCGGGACAGGGGGCTGGGGCTACACCTTC
>NA|TRBJ2-1|TRBD2|TRBV9
CASSVGVRTRDNEQFF
TGTGCCAGCAGCGTAGGGGTCCGGACTAGAGACAATGAGCAGTTCTTC
>NA|TRBJ2-3|NA|TRBV5-1
CASSLVGRSAQYF
TGCGCCAGCAGCTTGGTCGGCCGGAGCGCGCAGTATTTT
>NA|TRBJ1-2|TRBD1|TRBV7-2
CASSLQGAYYGYTF
TGTGCCAGCAGCTTGCAGGGGGCGTACTATGGCTACACCTTC
>NA|TRBJ1-4|TRBD1|TRBV28
CATRGEGLPRTTNEKLFF
TGTGCCACCAGGGGGGAGGGGCTACCACGGACAACTAATGAAAAACTGTTTTTT
>NA|TRBJ2-2|NA|TRBV28
CASSALVTGELFF
TGTGCCAGCAGCGCTCTAGTTACCGGGGAGCTGTTTTTT
>NA|TRBJ2-3|NA|TRBV19
CASSIPGATDTQYF
TGTGCCAGTAGTATACCGGGAGCCACAGATACGCAGTATTTT
>NA|TRBJ1-4|NA|TRBV3-1/TRBV3-2
CASSQDAREQGHEKLFF
TGTGCCAGCAGCCAAGACGCGAGAGAGCAGGGGCATGAAAAACTGTTTTTT
>NA|TRBJ1-1|NA|TRBV12-3/TRBV12-4
CASSLVGGSEAFF
TGTGCCAGCAGTTTAGTCGGGGGGTCTGAAGCTTTCTTT
>NA|TRBJ1-1|TRBD1|TRBV6-5
CASSRDSVIAEAFF
TGTGCCAGCAGCCGGGACAGCGTAATAGCTGAAGCTTTCTTT
>NA|TRBJ2-3|NA|TRBV6-5
CASKDHRGTDTQYF
TGTGCCAGCAAGGATCACAGGGGCACAGATACGCAGTATTTT
>NA|TRBJ2-3|TRBD2|TRBV7-2
CASSSQLAWGTDTQYF
TGTGCCAGCAGCTCACAACTAGCGTGGGGCACAGATACGCAGTATTTT
>NA|TRBJ1-1|NA|TRBV11-1
CASRIQGSTEAFF
TGTGCCAGCAGAATTCAGGGTTCTACTGAAGCTTTCTTT
>NA|TRBJ1-4|TRBD1|TRBV4-1
CASSQPGGNNEKLFF
TGCGCCAGCAGCCAGCCAGGGGGGAATAATGAAAAACTGTTTTTT
>NA|TRBJ2-3|NA|TRBV7-6
CASSLRLALSRGLSTDTQYF
TGTGCCAGCAGCTTAAGGCTAGCGCTATCTAGGGGGCTTAGCACAGATACGCAGTATTTT
>NA|TRBJ2-7|TRBD2|TRBV5-1
CASSPGPSGGEQYF
TGCGCCAGCAGCCCGGGGCCTAGCGGCGGGGAGCAGTACTTC
>NA|TRBJ1-1|NA|TRBV19
CASSISVLWGGNTEAFF
TGTGCCAGTAGTATCAGCGTCCTTTGGGGGGGGAACACTGAAGCTTTCTTT
>NA|TRBJ1-1|NA|TRBV11-2
CASSLDPGQLNTEAFF
TGTGCCAGCAGCTTAGATCCAGGACAGTTGAACACTGAAGCTTTCTTT